Sequencing of this T cell receptor beta chain was carried out in a study of T cell responses to AZD1222 COVID-19 vaccine. Repertoires were generated with immunoSEQ multiplex PCR, while TCRdb's copy carries only in-frame clones and drops some. This table holds 120,000 or so clones, approximately 90% found once. The study's findings and limits: The repertoires were collected only after the peak T cell response.

Regarding this clone: As yet, its antigen is unknown.

The CDR3 is made up of 15 amino acids. The ends were cut back, 3 bases at V and 0 bases at J, with 8 bases in the middle. Germline CDR1 reads LNHDA; CDR2 reads SQIVND (reference sequence). The TCR sequence derives from an adult in good health. The sequencing here drew on peripheral blood, taken on day 0 of AZD1222 vaccination. The chain is built from TRBV19 and TRBJ1-4; D not resolved. The CDR3 spells CASSIRTATNEKLFF. Written as DNA, the CDR3 is TGTGCCAGTAGTATCCGGACTGCAACTAATGAAAAACTGTTTTTT.